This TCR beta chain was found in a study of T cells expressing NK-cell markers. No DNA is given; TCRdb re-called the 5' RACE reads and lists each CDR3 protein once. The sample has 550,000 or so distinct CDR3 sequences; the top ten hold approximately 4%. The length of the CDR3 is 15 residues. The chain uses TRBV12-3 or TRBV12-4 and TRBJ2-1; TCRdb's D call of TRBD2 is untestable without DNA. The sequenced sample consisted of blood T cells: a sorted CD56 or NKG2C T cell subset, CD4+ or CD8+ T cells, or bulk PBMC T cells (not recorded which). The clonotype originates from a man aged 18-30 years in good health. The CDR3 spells CASSPYGGPYNEQFF.